Sequencing of this T cell receptor (beta chain) was carried out in a study of T cells in Graves' hyperthyroidism and ophthalmopathy. Study at large: Specimen type is peripheral blood, collected at initial diagnosis prior to any treatment.

Using more than 7.5 ml of fresh peripheral blood, PBMCs were prepared. It was RNA transcripts that yielded the amplified TCR beta CDR3 regions. HTBI primers were employed in a first-round RT-PCR of the TCR CDR3. TCRdb re-called the multiplex PCR reads through MiXCR, storing one row per CDR3 protein. The sample includes over 650,000 distinct CDR3 sequences, about a sixth of them seen just once. At least ten counts were recorded for this clonotype. Its antigen is as yet unknown. CDR1 is MNHEY, CDR2 SVGEGT, per germline. Trimming at V came to 0 bases and at J to 6 bases, leaving 7 bases not matched to a gene. The CDR3 loop spans 15 amino acids. The study, taken as a whole, reports: Blood also contained most expanded thyroid clonotypes above 0.001.

The chain carries TRBV6-2 or TRBV6-3 and TRBJ1-1; 7 nucleotides agree with TRBD1. The sample was blood. This receptor was identified in a man aged 18 to 35 with Graves' hyperthyroidism. The CDR3 spells CASSYSGRGIAEAFF. The CDR3 bases are TGTGCCAGCAGTTACTCTGGCAGGGGGATCGCTGAAGCTTTCTTT.